This TCR beta chain was recovered during a study of STAT3 mutations in large granular lymphocyte leukemia. Using immunoSEQ multiplex PCR, the repertoire was profiled, and TCRdb retains in-frame clones only, with some absent. The table shows approximately 42,000 clones, with approximately 78% occurring only once. This clone appeared once. What it recognizes is unknown. General study results and limits: In T-cell large granular lymphocyte leukemia, about half of patients showed multiple immunodominant subclonotypes.

Germline V gives CDR1 WSHSY, CDR2 SAAADI. This CDR3 spans 13 amino acids. V was clipped by 3 bases and J by 11 bases, with 16 bases between them. The TCR sequence derives from a human donor with T large granular lymphocyte leukemia. Some clones in this sample may be carry-over from other donors' samples. The chain is built from TRBV10-2 and TRBJ1-1; D uncertain. The specimen was PBMCs. The CDR3 coding sequence is TGCGCCAGCAGTGATAGTAGGTTGGCCGGGGCTTTCTTT. Protein: CASSDSRLAGAFF.